The source of this T cell receptor (beta chain) is a study of blood T cell repertoires in COVID-19. Study in general: The samples span acute and convalescent COVID-19 from the United States, Italy and Spain. PBMCs, B-cell-depleted T cells, or T cells provided the cDNA or gDNA that made up the material.

The CDR3 sequence is 17 residues long. V lost 2 bases and J 4 bases, leaving 18 bases between the germline ends. Germline V gene sequence: CDR1 KGHSH, CDR2 LQKENI. In the authors' workflow: The assay estimated nucleated cells by amplifying reference gene primers. TCRdb's table, derived via immunoSEQ multiplex PCR, lists solely in-frame clones and lacks some. Clone size and V and J calls were adopted from that table, with D and trimming inferred from the DNA. The data show tens of thousands of clones, roughly 87% seen once. The chain has TRBV18 and TRBJ1-3, with TRBD1 as a possible D gene (5 bases). The clonotype comes from an elderly man in a cohort sampled during active COVID-19. Sequencing was performed on peripheral blood. CDR3 nucleotide sequence: TGTGCCAGCTCACCAGTTAACGGCAGACAGATCGGAAACACCATATATTTT. Residues: CASSPVNGRQIGNTIYF. The entire variable domain, with the rest obtained from reference TRBV18 and TRBJ1-3, is as follows: NAGVMQNPRHLVRRRGQEARLRCSPMKGHSHVYWYRQLPEEGLKFMVYLQKENIIDESGMPKERFSAEFPKEGPSILRIQQVVRGDSAAYFCASSPVNGRQIGNTIYFGEGSWLTVV.